A single sample is the source of the 26 T cell receptor beta chains below, sequenced in a study of blood T cell repertoires in COVID-19. Here immunoSEQ multiplex PCR was the method, and the copy in TCRdb shows in-frame clones only, minus some. The sample holds some 140,000 clones, around three quarters seen once. Sample: peripheral blood. The receptors were gathered from a human donor in a cohort sampled during active COVID-19.

The chain carries TRBV5-1 and TRBJ1-6; D may be TRBD1 (5 bases). Germline CDR1 reads SGHRS; CDR2 reads YFSETQ. V was trimmed by 0 bases and J by 8 bases, leaving 15 bases between them. The CDR3 consists of 16 residues. The CDR3 sequence: CASSLVAGRLDSPLHF. The CDR3 nucleotides are TGCGCCAGCAGCTTGGTGGCAGGGAGGTTGGATTCACCCCTCCACTTT.

This clone was observed a single time. The chain has TRBV6-5 and TRBJ2-2, with D possibly being TRBD1 (6 bases). Germline loops: CDR1 MNHEY, CDR2 SVGAGI. The ends were cut back, 3 bases at V and 1 base at J, with 9 bases in the middle. This CDR3 has 15 amino acids. The CDR3, as DNA: TGTGCCAGCAGTTATGGGGGACAGAACACCGGGGAGCTGTTTTTT. Its translation: CASSYGGQNTGELFF.

The genes are TRBV28 and TRBJ1-3, with 9 bases that match TRBD1. CDR1 and CDR2 (germline): MDHEN, SYDVKM. J gave up 7 bases and V 3 bases, and 13 bases lay outside the gene matches. The CDR3 runs 17 residues. The CDR3 bases are TGTGCCAGCAGTTTGACGACAGGGGGATTAAGGTTGAACACCATATATTTT. Translating it yields CASSLTTGGLRLNTIYF. The full variable domain, in which reference TRBV28 and TRBJ1-3 provide the parts outside the CDR3, is DVKVTQSSRYLVKRTGEKVFLECVQDMDHENMFWYRQDPGLGLRLIYFSYDVKMKEKGDIPEGYSVSREKKERFSLILESASTNQTSMYLCASSLTTGGLRLNTIYFGEGSWLTVV.

This clone was found once. The chain is built from TRBV19 and TRBJ1-5, with D possibly matching TRBD1 (6 bases). Between the trimmed V and J ends, which lost 11 bases and 1 base, there was a span of 12 bases. This CDR3 contains 13 residues. The germline CDR1 and CDR2 sequences are LNHDA and SQIVND (reference sequence). Written as DNA, the CDR3 is TGTGCCGTCGAACAGGGAAGCAATCAGCCCCAGCATTTT. Residues: CAVEQGSNQPQHF.

V is TRBV11-2 and J is TRBJ2-3; 10 bases line up with TRBD2. Germline V lookup: CDR1 SGHAT, CDR2 FQNNGV. The CDR3 has 17 amino acids. J lost 2 bases, V lost 2 bases, and 7 bases had no gene match. The CDR3 DNA sequence: TGTGCCAGCAGCTTACAAGGACTAGCGGAGACCACAGATACGCAGTATTTT. Translated: CASSLQGLAETTDTQYF.

The chain links TRBV9 to TRBJ2-3; 7 nucleotides line up with TRBD1. Germline V CDR1 and CDR2: SGDLS, YYNGEE. The ends lost 0 bases at V and 3 bases at J; junction bases unmatched: 7. The CDR3 length is 16 residues. CDR3: CASSVGWAGGTDTQYF. The CDR3 DNA is TGTGCCAGCAGCGTAGGTTGGGCAGGGGGTACAGATACGCAGTATTTT.

The gene calls are TRBV7-6 and TRBJ1-3; 8 nucleotides line up with TRBD1. This CDR3 region has 17 residues. CDR1 and CDR2 from the germline V gene are SGHVS and FNYEAQ. After removal of 3 bases from V and 2 bases from J, the junction contained 9 bases not matched to a gene. The CDR3 region is CASSLGTGGVTGNTIYF. DNA of the CDR3: TGTGCCAGCAGCTTGGGTACAGGGGGTGTTACTGGAAACACCATATATTTT.

The gene calls are TRBV3-1 (or the pseudogene TRBV3-2) and TRBJ1-3; a possible D gene is TRBD1 (5 bases). Trimming removed 5 bases from V and 2 bases from J, with 13 bases in between. The CDR3 totals 15 residues. Looked up from germline, CDR1 is LGHDT and CDR2 is YNNKEL (reference sequence). CDR3 protein: CASSSKSTAGNTIYF. The CDR3 region has the DNA TGTGCCAGCAGCTCTAAATCGACAGCTGGAAACACCATATATTTT.

The rearrangement uses TRBV7-6 and TRBJ2-2, with 7 bases matching TRBD1. V gave up 11 bases and J gave up 7 bases; unmatched junction bases: 4. Per the germline V gene, CDR1 is SGHVS and CDR2 is FNYEAQ. This CDR3 has 11 amino acids. CDR3 sequence: CAVRGLGELFF. The CDR3 DNA is TGTGCCGTAAGGGGGCTCGGGGAGCTGTTTTTT.

This chain joins TRBV28 and TRBJ1-5; TRBD1 is a possible D gene (5 bases). The CDR3 spans 15 residues. The germline V and J ends were trimmed by 1 base and 5 bases, with 12 bases remaining between them. The germline gives CDR1 MDHEN, CDR2 SYDVKM. CDR3 sequence: CASSLLQGSHQPQHF. CDR3 nucleotides: TGTGCCAGCAGTTTATTGCAGGGATCCCATCAGCCCCAGCATTTT. Supplemented by reference TRBV28 and TRBJ1-5, the full variable domain reads DVKVTQSSRYLVKRTGEKVFLECVQDMDHENMFWYRQDPGLGLRLIYFSYDVKMKEKGDIPEGYSVSREKKERFSLILESASTNQTSMYLCASSLLQGSHQPQHFGDGTRLSIL.

This clone was observed a few times. The chain is built from TRBV4-1 and TRBJ2-7, with 7 nucleotides matching TRBD1. The CDR3 length is 14 residues. V lost 1 base, J lost 2 bases, and 2 bases stayed unmatched. Germline V lookup: CDR1 MGHRA, CDR2 YSYEKL. The CDR3 nucleotides read TGCGCCAGCAGCCAAGTACAGGGGCCCTACGAGCAGTACTTC. Amino acids: CASSQVQGPYEQYF.

This clone came up a few times. This chain uses TRBV7-8 with TRBJ1-1; D not resolved. The CDR3 is 14 amino acids. Deletions cut 4 bases from V and 1 base from J, with 10 bases between. Germline assignment: CDR1 SGHVS and CDR2 FQNEAQ. CDR3 sequence (DNA): TGTGCCAGCAGCTCGAGGGCAGGGAACACTGAAGCTTTCTTT. It is translated as CASSSRAGNTEAFF.

V gene TRBV18 combines with J gene TRBJ1-3; 9 bases align to TRBD1. J was trimmed by 4 bases and V by 4 bases; bases with no gene match: 8. The germline V gene encodes CDR1 KGHSH and CDR2 LQKENI. The CDR3 length is 16 residues. The CDR3 DNA reads TGTGCCAGCTCACGGGTACAGGGGGCAGGAGGAAACACCATATATTTT. Protein: CASSRVQGAGGNTIYF.

This chain connects TRBV29-1 to TRBJ1-1; 10 nucleotides align to TRBD1. This CDR3 region has 13 residues. Trimming removed 6 bases from V and 1 base from J; junction bases left unmatched: 2. Germline values: CDR1 SQVTM, CDR2 ANQGSEA. CDR3 amino acids: CSVDRGRNTEAFF. CDR3 sequence (DNA): TGCAGCGTCGACAGGGGGCGGAACACTGAAGCTTTCTTT.

The gene calls are TRBV30 and TRBJ1-5; 9 bases match TRBD1. Germline CDR1 and CDR2: GTSNPN and SVGIG (reference sequence). The CDR3 consists of 13 residues. The V gene end was trimmed by 5 bases and the J gene end by 7 bases; junction bases not matched to a gene: 6. CDR3 bases: TGTGCCTGGGCAACAGGGGGCGGCCAGCCCCAGCATTTT. This codes for CAWATGGGQPQHF.

This chain uses TRBV9 with TRBJ1-2, with 9 nucleotides matching TRBD1. The V gene's germline CDR1 is SGDLS and CDR2 YYNGEE. Trimming removed 3 bases from V and 3 bases from J; junction bases left unmatched: 6. The CDR3 loop spans 15 amino acids. CDR3 loop: CASSEDRGAYYGYTF. The CDR3 coding sequence is TGTGCCAGCAGCGAGGACAGGGGCGCCTACTATGGCTACACCTTC.

The rearrangement joins TRBV11-2 to TRBJ2-7; D is ambiguous. Germline CDR1 SGHAT, CDR2 FQNNGV. The CDR3 loop spans 12 amino acids. V was trimmed by 5 bases and J by 9 bases, leaving 14 bases between them. CDR3 residues: CASSPETTRQYF. The CDR3 DNA follows: TGTGCCAGCAGCCCAGAAACTACGAGGCAGTACTTC. Supplemented by reference TRBV11-2 and TRBJ2-7, the full variable domain reads EAGVAQSPRYKIIEKRQSVAFWCNPISGHATLYWYQQILGQGPKLLIQFQNNGVVDDSQLPKDRFSAERLKGVDSTLKIQPAKLEDSAVYLCASSPETTRQYFGPGTRLTVT.

This clone occurred a few times. The V gene is TRBV2, the J gene TRBJ2-6, with unresolved D. V was pared by 4 bases and J by 12 bases, with 10 bases between. Germline V gene lookup returns CDR1 SNHLY and CDR2 FYNNEI. The CDR3 spans 12 residues. For the CDR3, the DNA is TGTGCCAGCAGTGTCCGTCCCTTCGTCCTGACTTTC. This sequence encodes CASSVRPFVLTF.

The rearrangement uses TRBV14 and TRBJ2-7; TRBD1 agrees at 7 bases. This CDR3 has 14 residues. In germline, CDR1 is SGHDN, CDR2 FVKESK. The V and J ends lost 3 bases and 2 bases, in that order; junction bases with no gene match: 4. CDR3 bases: TGTGCCAGCAGCCATGGACAGGTGGCCTACGAGCAGTACTTC. Its translation: CASSHGQVAYEQYF.

The CDR3 loop reads CASSLGGGKVYGYTF. The CDR3 DNA is TGTGCCAGCAGCTTGGGAGGGGGCAAGGTCTATGGCTACACCTTC. The genes are TRBV5-5 and TRBJ1-2; TRBD1 matches 7 bases. V was pared by 0 bases and J by 4 bases, with 6 bases of the junction left unmatched. The CDR3 runs to 15 residues. CDR1 is SGHKS and CDR2 is YYEKEE in the germline V gene (reference sequence).

V is TRBV7-8 and J is TRBJ1-1, with D maybe TRBD1 (5 bases). Per the germline V gene, CDR1 is SGHVS and CDR2 is FQNEAQ. The CDR3 is 16 residues long. Between the trimmed V and J ends, which lost 1 base and 7 bases, there was a span of 19 bases. CDR3 in amino acids: CASSLEGSRGNREAFF. Here the CDR3 DNA reads TGTGCCAGCAGCTTAGAGGGGTCCCGGGGGAATCGTGAAGCTTTCTTT.

The genes are TRBV6-6 and TRBJ2-4, with 9 bases aligning to TRBD1. Looked up from germline, CDR1 is MNHNY and CDR2 is SVGAGI (reference sequence). The CDR3 loop spans 16 amino acids. V shed 2 bases, J shed 4 bases, and the junction held 6 bases outside the gene matches. The CDR3 nucleotides are TGTGCCAGCAGTTACCCTGCCGGGACAGGGAAAAACATTCAGTACTTC. Protein product: CASSYPAGTGKNIQYF.

V gene TRBV6-5 combines with J gene TRBJ2-7; a possible D gene is TRBD1 (5 bases). The CDR3 totals 13 residues. Trimming shortened V by 5 bases and J by 4 bases, and 12 bases separated the two germline ends. Germline assignment: CDR1 MNHEY and CDR2 SVGAGI. This CDR3 is CASSRTKRYEQYF. The DNA of the CDR3 is TGTGCCAGCAGTAGGACAAAAAGGTACGAGCAGTACTTC.

This chain links TRBV13 with TRBJ2-7; TRBD1 is a possible D gene (7 bases). The CDR3 is 15 residues long. The V end lost 5 bases, the J end lost 7 bases, and 21 bases lay between the germline ends. CDR1 and CDR2 (germline): PRHDT, FYEKMQ (reference sequence). CDR3 DNA sequence: TGTGCCAGCAGCCAAAGACAGGGAGGACCGGAGGAGCAGTACTTC. Amino acids: CASSQRQGGPEEQYF.

The chain has TRBV6-6 and TRBJ1-6; D is perhaps TRBD1 (5 bases). CDR3 length: 14 amino acids. Germline loops: CDR1 MNHNY, CDR2 SVGAGI (reference sequence). V lost 4 bases and J 6 bases, leaving 10 bases between the germline ends. The CDR3 nucleotides are TGTGCCAGCAGTTTGCAGGGAGGTAATTCACCCCTCCACTTT. Protein sequence: CASSLQGGNSPLHF.

The CDR3 DNA is TGTGCCAGCAGCCAAGGGACTCCCCCTCCTTATGGCTACACCTTC. It specifies CASSQGTPPPYGYTF. The genes are TRBV3-1 (or the pseudogene TRBV3-2) and TRBJ1-2; D gene uncertain. The CDR3 extends over 15 amino acids. The germline V gene encodes CDR1 LGHDT and CDR2 YNNKEL (reference sequence). Trimming cost V 1 base and J 5 bases, with 14 bases left between them.